This T cell receptor (beta chain) was documented in a study of identical twins. Study-wide results and limits: Researchers caution that invariant MAIT and iNKT cells could partly confound zero-insertion analyses.

This clonotype has ten or more counts. Its antigen is not known. Through template switching, a universal primer site was introduced, and the cDNA contained unique molecular identifiers. TCRdb ran MiXCR on the 5' RACE reads and lists one entry per CDR3 protein. The sample includes more than 250,000 distinct CDR3 sequences, more than 6.5% of them seen just once. This CDR3 has 13 amino acids. Germline CDR1 SGHDN, CDR2 FVKESK. J lost 4 bases, V lost 4 bases, and 0 bases had no gene match. Only healthy Caucasians were included as donors. The data were also submitted as part of a second study, on yellow fever vaccine responses in identical twins.

The receptor was derived from a young woman in good health. The chain employs TRBV14 and TRBJ2-1, with 8 nucleotides matching TRBD2. Sequencing was done on a sample of memory (CD45RO+) T cells sorted from blood. The CDR3 sequence: CASSLAGYNEQFF. DNA for the CDR3: TGTGCCAGCAGCCTAGCGGGGTACAATGAGCAGTTCTTC. The full variable domain, completed using reference TRBV14 and TRBJ2-1, is EAGVTQFPSHSVIEKGQTVTLRCDPISGHDNLYWYRRVMGKEIKFLLHFVKESKQDESGMPNNRFLAERTGGTYSTLKVQPAELEDSGVYFCASSLAGYNEQFFGPGTRLTVL.